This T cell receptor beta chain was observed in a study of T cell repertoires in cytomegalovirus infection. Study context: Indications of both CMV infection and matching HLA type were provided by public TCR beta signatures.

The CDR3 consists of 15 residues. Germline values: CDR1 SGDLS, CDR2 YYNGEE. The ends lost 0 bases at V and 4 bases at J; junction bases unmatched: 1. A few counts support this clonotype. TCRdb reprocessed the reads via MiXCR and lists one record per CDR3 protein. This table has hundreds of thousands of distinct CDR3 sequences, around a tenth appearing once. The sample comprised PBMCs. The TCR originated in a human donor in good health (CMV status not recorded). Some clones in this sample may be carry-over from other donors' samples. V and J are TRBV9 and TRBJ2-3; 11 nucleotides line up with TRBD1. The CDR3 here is CASSVGDRGSDTQYF. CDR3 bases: TGTGCCAGCAGCGTAGGGGACAGGGGGTCAGATACGCAGTATTTT.